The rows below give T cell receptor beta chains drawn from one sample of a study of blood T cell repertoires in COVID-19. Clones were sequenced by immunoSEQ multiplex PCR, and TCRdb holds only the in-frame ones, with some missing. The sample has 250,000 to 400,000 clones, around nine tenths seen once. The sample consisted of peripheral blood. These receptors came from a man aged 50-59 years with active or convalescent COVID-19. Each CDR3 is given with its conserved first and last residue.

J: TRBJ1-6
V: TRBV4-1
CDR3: CASSQAGLNNSPLHF

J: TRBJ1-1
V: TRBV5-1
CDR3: CASSDWGGANTEAFF

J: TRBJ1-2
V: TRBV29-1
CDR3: CSVEARGADLYGYTF

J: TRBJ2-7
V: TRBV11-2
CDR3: CASSLRVDSRSYEQYF

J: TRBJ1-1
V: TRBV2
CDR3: CASSGIGTVEAFF

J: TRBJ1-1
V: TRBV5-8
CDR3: CASSLAPGHPNTEAFF

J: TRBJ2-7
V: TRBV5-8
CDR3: CASSSGGWYEQYF

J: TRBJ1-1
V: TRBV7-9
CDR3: CASSPDREAFF

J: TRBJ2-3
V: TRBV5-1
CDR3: CASSYRQVSTDTQYF

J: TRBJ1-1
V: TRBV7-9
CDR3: CASSYVTGSMTNTEAFF

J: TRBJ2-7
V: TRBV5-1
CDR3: CASSRDRGWEQYF

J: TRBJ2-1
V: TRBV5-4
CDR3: CASSLPGLAGGYNEQFF

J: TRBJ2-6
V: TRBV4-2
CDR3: CASSQDWAGGITSGANVLTF

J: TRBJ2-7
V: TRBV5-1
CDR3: CASSRSGSVNEQYF

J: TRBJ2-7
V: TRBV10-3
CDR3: CAAGPEQWSYEQYF

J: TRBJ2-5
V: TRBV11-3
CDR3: CASSLDGETQYF

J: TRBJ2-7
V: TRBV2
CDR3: CASSGGRVDEQYF

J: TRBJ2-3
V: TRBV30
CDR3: CAWRVPGLAGESDTQYF

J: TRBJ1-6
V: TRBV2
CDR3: CASSPDRANSPLHF

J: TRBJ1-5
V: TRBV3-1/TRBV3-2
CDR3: CASSQDRGSVQPQHF

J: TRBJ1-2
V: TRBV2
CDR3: CASSMTANYGYTF